This record concerns one T cell receptor (beta chain) sequence. Its antigen is not identified. Sequenced by immunoSEQ multiplex PCR; TCRdb stores in-frame clones only, minus some. The data contain approximately 45,000 clones, roughly 63% of them seen just once; the ten biggest clones take up roughly 18%. The entry originates in a study of radiotherapy plus CTLA-4 blockade in lung cancer. On the study more broadly: Objective response was observed in roughly a sixth of patients, and disease control in roughly 31%.

In germline, CDR1 is GTSNPN, CDR2 SVGIG (reference sequence). This CDR3 contains 12 residues. General study results and limits: Radiotherapy was combined with ipilimumab, and tumor-derived TCR clones then expanded in blood. Reportedly, early blood T cell clone dynamics best predicted response, with interferon-beta.

The chain joins TRBV30 to TRBJ2-5; D gene unclear. With the DNA end fitting TRBJ2-7 better, the J assignment may be wrong. The material sequenced was peripheral blood, taken from a patient treated with radiotherapy plus ipilimumab. This sequence was found in a human donor with non-small cell lung cancer who had a partial response to radiotherapy plus ipilimumab. The CDR3 reads CAWSAHSYEQYF. In DNA form, the CDR3 reads TGTGCCTGGAGTGCCCACAGTTACGAGCAGTACTTC.